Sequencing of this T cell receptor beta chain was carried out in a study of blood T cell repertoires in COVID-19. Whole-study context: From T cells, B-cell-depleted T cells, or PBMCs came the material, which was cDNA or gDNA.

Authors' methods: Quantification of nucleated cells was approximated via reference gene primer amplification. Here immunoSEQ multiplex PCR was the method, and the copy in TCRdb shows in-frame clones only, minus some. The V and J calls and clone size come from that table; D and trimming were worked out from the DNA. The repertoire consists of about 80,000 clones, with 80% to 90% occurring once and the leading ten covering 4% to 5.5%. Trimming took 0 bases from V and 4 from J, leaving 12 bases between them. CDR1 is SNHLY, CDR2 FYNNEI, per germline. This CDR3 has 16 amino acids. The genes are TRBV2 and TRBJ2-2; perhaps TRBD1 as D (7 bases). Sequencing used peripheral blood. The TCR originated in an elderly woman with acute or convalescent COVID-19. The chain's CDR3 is CASSEAGGQRTGELFF. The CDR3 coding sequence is TGTGCCAGCAGTGAAGCGGGGGGACAGCGCACCGGGGAGCTGTTTTTT.